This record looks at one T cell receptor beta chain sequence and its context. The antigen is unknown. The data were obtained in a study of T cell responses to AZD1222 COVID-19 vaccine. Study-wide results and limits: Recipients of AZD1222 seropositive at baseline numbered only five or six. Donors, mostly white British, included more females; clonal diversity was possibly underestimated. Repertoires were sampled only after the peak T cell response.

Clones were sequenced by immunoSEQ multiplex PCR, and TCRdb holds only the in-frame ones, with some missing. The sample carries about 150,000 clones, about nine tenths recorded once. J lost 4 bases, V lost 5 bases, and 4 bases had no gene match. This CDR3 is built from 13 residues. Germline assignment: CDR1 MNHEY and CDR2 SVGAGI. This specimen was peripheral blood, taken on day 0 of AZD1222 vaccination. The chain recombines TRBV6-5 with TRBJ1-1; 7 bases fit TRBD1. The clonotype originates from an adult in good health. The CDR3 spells CASSRQGGTEAFF. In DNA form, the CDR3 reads TGTGCCAGCAGTCGACAGGGAGGCACTGAAGCTTTCTTT.